Listed below are T cell receptor beta chains from one sample, sequenced in a study of neurological immune-mediated disorders. TCRdb reprocessed the 5' RACE reads via MiXCR and lists one record per CDR3 protein. The sample includes about 66,000 distinct CDR3 sequences, 3.5% to 5% of them seen just once. The sample consisted of PBMCs. These receptors all stem from a man younger than 40 with multiple sclerosis. The CDR3 runs from the conserved cysteine through the conserved F or W. D genes are given only for firm matches. Clone sizes are given selectively: once, few, many, or a class where the clone is expanded.

clone_size,v_call,j_call,d_call,cdr3_length,cdr3_aa,cdr3_nt
many,TRBV5-1,TRBJ1-1,TRBD1,15,CASRTGTGMNTEAFF,TGCGCCAGCAGAACCGGGACAGGGATGAACACTGAAGCTTTCTTT
-,TRBV7-9,TRBJ1-1,-,16,CASSPPGHRMNTEAFF,TGTGCCAGCAGCCCACCCGGACACCGCATGAACACTGAAGCTTTCTTT
medium-sized,TRBV5-1,TRBJ1-6,-,16,CASSLTPSSYNSPLHF,TGCGCCAGCAGCTTAACACCCTCCTCCTATAATTCACCCCTCCACTTT
many,TRBV4-1,TRBJ1-4,TRBD1,15,CASSQDGTGVEKLFF,TGCGCCAGCAGCCAAGATGGGACAGGGGTTGAAAAACTGTTTTTT
many,TRBV5-1,TRBJ2-1,TRBD2,18,CASSGRGLAGFPRNEQFF,TGCGCCAGCAGCGGGAGGGGACTAGCGGGGTTTCCCCGCAATGAGCAGTTCTTC
many,TRBV7-6,TRBJ1-2,-,16,CASSLVSGGANYGYTF,TGTGCCAGCAGCTTGGTTTCGGGGGGGGCCAATTATGGCTACACCTTC
many,TRBV29-1,TRBJ2-3,-,11,CSVADNDTQYF,TGCAGCGTTGCCGACAATGATACGCAGTATTTT
-,TRBV5-1,TRBJ2-7,-,16,CASSYRGDMSGREQYF,TGCGCCAGCAGCTACCGCGGGGACATGTCTGGCCGCGAGCAGTACTTC
few,TRBV18,TRBJ2-1,TRBD2,14,CASSPAGGAEEQFF,TGTGCCAGCTCACCTGCCGGGGGGGCCGAGGAGCAGTTCTTC
few,TRBV20-1,TRBJ2-3,-,13,CSARISSTDTQYF,TGCAGTGCTAGGATATCTAGCACAGATACGCAGTATTTT
many,TRBV29-1,TRBJ2-3,-,14,CSVEGQGNTDTQYF,TGCAGCGTTGAAGGCCAGGGGAACACAGATACGCAGTATTTT
-,TRBV12-3/TRBV12-4,TRBJ1-2,-,13,CASSFNSNYGYTF,TGTGCCAGCAGTTTCAACAGCAACTATGGCTACACCTTC
many,TRBV5-1,TRBJ2-7,-,14,CASSPGQLSYEQYF,TGCGCCAGCAGCCCCGGACAGCTCTCCTACGAGCAGTACTTC
many,TRBV7-8,TRBJ2-6,TRBD2,15,CASTAGGSGANVLTF,TGTGCCAGCACCGCGGGGGGCTCTGGGGCCAACGTCCTGACTTTC
-,TRBV5-1,TRBJ1-4,TRBD1,14,CASSGQGAREKLFF,TGCGCCAGCAGCGGGCAGGGGGCGAGGGAAAAACTGTTTTTT
many,TRBV5-5,TRBJ2-7,-,14,CASSLVRLSYEQYF,TGTGCCAGCAGCTTGGTACGATTGTCCTACGAGCAGTACTTC